This T cell receptor beta chain was captured in a study of B cell selection in AIRE deficiency. Study-level points and caveats: Of fewer than 4,500 shared Treg TCRbeta sequences, 30% to 40% were healthy-donor-only and around 8.6% patient-only. In TCRBV usage, CDR3 length and diversity, patient Tconv and Treg cells matched healthy donors. Approximately 29% of healthy-shared Treg sequences were found among patient Tconv cells.

The sorted conventional CD4 T cells were gated as CD4+CD127+. Original handling: Pooled conventional T cells gave 95,000 to 110,000 patient and around 1.4x10^5 donor TCRbeta sequences. This table comes from immunoSEQ multiplex PCR, and its TCRdb copy is limited to in-frame clones, with some not included. From that table come the V and J calls and clone size; the DNA was used to work out D and trimming. Counted here are about 25,000 clones, less than 97% occurring once; the ten biggest clones make up around 0.2%. In regard to this clone: The antigen is unknown.

CDR1 and CDR2 from the germline V gene are SGHTA and FQGNSA. The CDR3 has 15 amino acids. Trimming at V came to 1 base and at J to 5 bases, leaving 2 bases not matched to a gene. Sequencing used CD4+CD127+ conventional T cells sorted from PBMCs. The clonotype originates from a human donor in good health. V is TRBV7-2 and J is TRBJ2-1, with TRBD2 matching over 10 bases. This CDR3 reads CASSLGLAGDNEQFF. CDR3 nucleotides: TGTGCCAGCAGCTTAGGTCTAGCGGGAGACAATGAGCAGTTCTTC.